This TCR beta chain was sequenced for a study of shared clonotypes between healthy human individuals. TCRdb keeps only in-frame clones here, not all; method: immunoSEQ multiplex PCR. Of roughly 2.2 million clones listed, 85% to 95% are singletons. From germline, CDR1 is SGHRS and CDR2 YFSETQ. The CDR3 has 15 amino acids. V was pared by 4 bases and J by 4 bases, with 2 bases of the junction left unmatched. Naive CD4+ cells were CD45RA-selected; the remaining cells were memory. Study-level findings and limits: Larger estimated richness was generally recorded for naive subsets relative to memory subsets. A limitation of the genetic and exposure-history diversity represented arose from few donors. Clonotypes which were not shared had lower generation probabilities than clonotypes that all four donors shared.

Worth noting for this clone: Its specificity is unknown.

The clonotype comes from a man between 18 and 29 years old in good health. Some clones in this sample may be carry-over from other donors' samples. The sample consisted of naive CD4+ T cells from PBMCs. The subset is: CD45RA+ positively selected. The rearrangement joins TRBV5-1 to TRBJ2-2, with 12 positions matching TRBD1. Here the CDR3 DNA reads TGCGCCAGCAGCCGGGGACAGGGGGCCACCGGGGAGCTGTTTTTT. Translated: CASSRGQGATGELFF.